The present T cell receptor (beta chain) was sequenced within a study of blood T cell repertoires in COVID-19. Study details: Spain, Italy and the United States supplied samples that represented acute and convalescent COVID-19. The analysed material was cDNA or gDNA that came from T cells, B-cell-depleted T cells, or PBMCs.

This clone has just one count. In the source study's methods: The authors estimated nucleated cell counts from reference gene primer amplification. Only in-frame clones appear in the TCRdb table, and some are missing; sequencing was by immunoSEQ multiplex PCR. From that table come the V and J calls and clone size; the DNA was used to work out D and trimming. This table holds fewer than 200,000 clones, approximately 90% found once. Germline V gives CDR1 GTSNPN, CDR2 SVGIG (reference sequence). After removal of 0 bases from V and 5 bases from J, the junction contained 2 bases not matched to a gene. There are 15 residues in the CDR3.

Sequencing used peripheral blood. The source of this sequence is a woman aged 60-70 years who had recovered from COVID-19. V gene TRBV30 combines with J gene TRBJ2-1; TRBD2 matches at 12 bases. The CDR3 nucleotides read TGTGCCTGGAGTGTGGGACTAGCGGGTCACAATGAGCAGTTCTTC. The encoded protein is CAWSVGLAGHNEQFF.